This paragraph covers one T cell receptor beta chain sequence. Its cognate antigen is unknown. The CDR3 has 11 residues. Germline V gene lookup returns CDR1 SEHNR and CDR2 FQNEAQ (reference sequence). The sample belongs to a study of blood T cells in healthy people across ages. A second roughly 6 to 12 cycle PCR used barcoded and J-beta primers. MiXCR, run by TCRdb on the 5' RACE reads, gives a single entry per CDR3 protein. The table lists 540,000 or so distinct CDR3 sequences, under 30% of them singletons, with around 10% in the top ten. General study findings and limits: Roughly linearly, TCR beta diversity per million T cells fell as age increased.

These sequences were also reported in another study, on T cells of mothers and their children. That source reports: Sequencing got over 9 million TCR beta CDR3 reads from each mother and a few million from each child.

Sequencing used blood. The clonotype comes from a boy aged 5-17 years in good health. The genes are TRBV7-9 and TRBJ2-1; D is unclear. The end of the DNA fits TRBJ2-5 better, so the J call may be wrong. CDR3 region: CASSPVETQYF. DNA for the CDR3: TGTGCCAGCAGCCCGGTGGAGACCCAGTACTTC.